The clone carrying this T cell receptor beta chain was recorded a few times. The data are from a study of blood T cell repertoires in COVID-19. Background on the study: Sources were T cells, B-cell-depleted T cells, or PBMCs; the material itself was cDNA or gDNA.

Per the study methods: Reference gene primer amplification gave estimated nucleated cell counts. The table came from immunoSEQ multiplex PCR; TCRdb's copy has only in-frame clones and leaves some out. V, J and clone size are taken as reported in that table, and D and trimming were inferred from the DNA itself. The sample includes over 120,000 clones, more than 60% of them seen just once. Trimming removed 10 bases from V and 10 bases from J; junction bases left unmatched: 15. The length of the CDR3 is 14 residues. Germline lookup yields CDR1 MDHEN and CDR2 SYDVKM. The chain is built from TRBV28 and TRBJ1-1; 10 bases are a match to TRBD1. Sequenced material: peripheral blood. This sequence was found in a woman in her forties or fifties with active or convalescent COVID-19. CDR3 nucleotide sequence: TGTGCCACACGTGGGGGGAGACAGGGGGCCGCAGCTTTCTTT. Protein sequence: CATRGGRQGAAAFF.